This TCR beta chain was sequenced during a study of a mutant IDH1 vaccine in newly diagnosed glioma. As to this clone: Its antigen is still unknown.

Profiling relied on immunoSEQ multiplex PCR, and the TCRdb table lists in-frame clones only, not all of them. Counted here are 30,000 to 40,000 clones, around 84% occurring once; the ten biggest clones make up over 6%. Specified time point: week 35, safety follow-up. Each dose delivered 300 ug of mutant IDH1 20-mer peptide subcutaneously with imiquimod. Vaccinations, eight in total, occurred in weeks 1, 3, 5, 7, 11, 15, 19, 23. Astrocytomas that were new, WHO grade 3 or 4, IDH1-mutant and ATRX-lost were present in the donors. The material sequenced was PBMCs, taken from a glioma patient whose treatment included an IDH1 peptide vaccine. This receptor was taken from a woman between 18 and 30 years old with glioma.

The CDR3 loop reads CASSYDRTDTIYF. CDR3 bases: TGTGCCAGCAGTTACGACCGTACGGACACCATATATTTT. This chain joins TRBV6-5 and TRBJ1-3; D is ambiguous. Between the trimmed V and J ends, which lost 2 bases and 8 bases, there was a span of 10 bases. CDR3 length equals 13 residues. Looked up from germline, CDR1 is MNHEY and CDR2 is SVGAGI.